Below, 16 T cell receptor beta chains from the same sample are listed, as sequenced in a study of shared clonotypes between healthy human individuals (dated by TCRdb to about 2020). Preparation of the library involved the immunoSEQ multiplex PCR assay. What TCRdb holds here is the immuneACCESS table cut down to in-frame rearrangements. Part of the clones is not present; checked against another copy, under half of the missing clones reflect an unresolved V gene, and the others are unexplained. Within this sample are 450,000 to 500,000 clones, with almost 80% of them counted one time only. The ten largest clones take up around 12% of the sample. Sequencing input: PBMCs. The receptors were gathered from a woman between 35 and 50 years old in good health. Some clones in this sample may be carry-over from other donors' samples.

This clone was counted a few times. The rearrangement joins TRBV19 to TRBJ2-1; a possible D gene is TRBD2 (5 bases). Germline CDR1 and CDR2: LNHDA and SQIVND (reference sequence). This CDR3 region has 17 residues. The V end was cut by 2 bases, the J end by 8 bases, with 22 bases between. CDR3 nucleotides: TGTGCCAGTAGTATACTTACGAATGAGGGTAGCATCGATGAGCAGTTCTTC. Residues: CASSILTNEGSIDEQFF. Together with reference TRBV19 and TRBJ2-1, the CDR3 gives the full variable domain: DGGITQSPKYLFRKEGQNVTLSCEQNLNHDAMYWYRQDPGQGLRLIYYSQIVNDFQKGDIAEGYSVSREKKESFPLTVTSAQKNPTAFYLCASSILTNEGSIDEQFFGPGTRLTVL.

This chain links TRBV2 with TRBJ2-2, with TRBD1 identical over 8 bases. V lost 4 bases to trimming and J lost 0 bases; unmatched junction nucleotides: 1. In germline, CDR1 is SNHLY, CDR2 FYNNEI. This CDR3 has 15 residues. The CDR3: CASSGTGTNTGELFF. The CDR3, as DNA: TGTGCCAGCAGTGGGACAGGGACGAACACCGGGGAGCTGTTTTTT. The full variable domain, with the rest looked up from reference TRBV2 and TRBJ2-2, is EPEVTQTPSHQVTQMGQEVILRCVPISNHLYFYWYRQILGQKVEFLVSFYNNEISEKSEIFDDQFSVERPDGSNFTLKIRSTKLEDSAMYFCASSGTGTNTGELFFGEGSRLTVL.

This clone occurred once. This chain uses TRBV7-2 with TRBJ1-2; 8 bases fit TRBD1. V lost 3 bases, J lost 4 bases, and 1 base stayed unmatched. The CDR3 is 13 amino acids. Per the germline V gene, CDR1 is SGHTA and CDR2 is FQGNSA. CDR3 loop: CASSFTGGYGYTF. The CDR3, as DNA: TGTGCCAGCAGCTTCACAGGGGGCTATGGCTACACCTTC.

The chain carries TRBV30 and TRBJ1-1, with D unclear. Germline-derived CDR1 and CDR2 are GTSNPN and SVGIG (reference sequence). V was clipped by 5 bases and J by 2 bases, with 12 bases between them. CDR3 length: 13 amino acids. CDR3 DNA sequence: TGTGCCTGGGACCCAGGTCTTAACACTGAAGCTTTCTTT. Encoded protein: CAWDPGLNTEAFF.

CDR3 region: CASSPRTGGASGGWETQYF. Here the CDR3 DNA reads TGTGCCAGCAGCCCGCGGACAGGGGGCGCTTCCGGCGGTTGGGAGACCCAGTACTTC. The chain couples TRBV21-1 to TRBJ2-5; the D call of TRBD1 is as the table states it, not checked on the DNA. TRBV21-1 is noted as a pseudogene. The CDR3 runs 19 residues.

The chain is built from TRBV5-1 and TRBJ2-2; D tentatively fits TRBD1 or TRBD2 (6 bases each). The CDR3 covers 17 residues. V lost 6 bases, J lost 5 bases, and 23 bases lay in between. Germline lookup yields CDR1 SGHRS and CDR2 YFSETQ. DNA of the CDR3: TGCGCCAGCACCCAGGGGATGACTCTCGGAGGGACCGGGGAGCTGTTTTTT. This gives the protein CASTQGMTLGGTGELFF.

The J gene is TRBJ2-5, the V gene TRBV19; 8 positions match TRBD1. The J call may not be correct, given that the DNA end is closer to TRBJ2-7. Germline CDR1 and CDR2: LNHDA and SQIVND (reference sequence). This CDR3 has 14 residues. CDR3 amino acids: CASSIGTGPFEQYF. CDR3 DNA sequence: TGTGCCAGTTCCATCGGGACAGGACCTTTCGAGCAGTACTTC.

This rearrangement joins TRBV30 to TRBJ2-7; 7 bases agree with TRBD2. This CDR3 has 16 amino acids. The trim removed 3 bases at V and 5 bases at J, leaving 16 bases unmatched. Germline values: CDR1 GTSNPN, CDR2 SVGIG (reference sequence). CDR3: CAWSRVRDYPSDEQYF. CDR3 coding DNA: TGTGCCTGGAGCAGAGTCCGGGACTATCCATCCGACGAGCAGTACTTC.

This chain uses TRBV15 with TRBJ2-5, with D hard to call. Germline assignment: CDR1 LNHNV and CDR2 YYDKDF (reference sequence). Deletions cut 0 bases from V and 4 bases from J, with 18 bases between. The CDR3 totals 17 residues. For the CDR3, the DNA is TGTGCCACCAGCAGAGATAATGGTACAGTCACGATAGAGACCCAGTACTTC. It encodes CATSRDNGTVTIETQYF.

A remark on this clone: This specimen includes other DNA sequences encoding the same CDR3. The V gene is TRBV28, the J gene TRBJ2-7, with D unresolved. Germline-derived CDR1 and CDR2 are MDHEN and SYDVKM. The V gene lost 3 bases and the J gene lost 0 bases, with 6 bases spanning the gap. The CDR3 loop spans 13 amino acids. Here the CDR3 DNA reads TGTGCCAGCAGTTTTGGCAGCTCCTACGAGCAGTACTTC. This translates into CASSFGSSYEQYF.

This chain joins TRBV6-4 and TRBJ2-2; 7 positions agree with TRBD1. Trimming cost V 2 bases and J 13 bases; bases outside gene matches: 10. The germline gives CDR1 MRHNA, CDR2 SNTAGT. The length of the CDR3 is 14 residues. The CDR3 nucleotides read TGTGCCAGCAGTGACGGACAGGTGGGATCGCGGCTGTTTTTT. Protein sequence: CASSDGQVGSRLFF.

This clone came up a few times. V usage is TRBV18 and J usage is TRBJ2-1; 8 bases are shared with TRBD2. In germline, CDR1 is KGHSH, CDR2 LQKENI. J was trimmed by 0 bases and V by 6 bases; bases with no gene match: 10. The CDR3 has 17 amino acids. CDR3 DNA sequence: TGTGCCAGCTCTCGGTCCAGCGGGAGCCACTCCTACAATGAGCAGTTCTTC. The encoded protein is CASSRSSGSHSYNEQFF.

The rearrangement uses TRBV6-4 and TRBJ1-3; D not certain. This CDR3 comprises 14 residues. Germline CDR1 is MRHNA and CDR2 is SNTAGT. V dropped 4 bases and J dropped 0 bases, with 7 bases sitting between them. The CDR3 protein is CASSVLSSGNTIYF. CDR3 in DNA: TGTGCCAGCAGTGTCCTAAGCTCTGGAAACACCATATATTTT.

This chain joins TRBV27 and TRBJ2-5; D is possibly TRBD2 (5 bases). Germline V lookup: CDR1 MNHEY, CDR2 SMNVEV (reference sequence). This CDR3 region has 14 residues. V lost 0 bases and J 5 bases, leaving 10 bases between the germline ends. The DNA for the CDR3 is TGTGCCAGCAGTTTATCGGTTCGCGGGGAGACCCAGTACTTC. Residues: CASSLSVRGETQYF.

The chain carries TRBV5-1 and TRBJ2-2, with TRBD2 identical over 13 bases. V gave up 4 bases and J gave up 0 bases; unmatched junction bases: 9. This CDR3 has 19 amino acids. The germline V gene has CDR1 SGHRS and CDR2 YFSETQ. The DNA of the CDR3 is TGCGCCAGCAGCCTGGGCCTGACTAGCGGGAGGACGAACACCGGGGAGCTGTTTTTT. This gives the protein CASSLGLTSGRTNTGELFF.

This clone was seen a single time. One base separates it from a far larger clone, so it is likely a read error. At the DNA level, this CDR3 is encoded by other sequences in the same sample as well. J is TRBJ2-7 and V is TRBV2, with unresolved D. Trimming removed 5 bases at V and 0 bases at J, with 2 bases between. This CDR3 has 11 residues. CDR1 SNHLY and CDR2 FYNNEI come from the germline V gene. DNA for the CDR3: TGTGCCAGCAGTTACTCCTACGAGCAGTACTTC. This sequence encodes CASSYSYEQYF.